A selection of T cell receptor beta chains follows, all from one sample in a study of cytomegalovirus exposure and HLA in healthy donors. The repertoire was sequenced with immunoSEQ multiplex PCR; TCRdb's copy has only in-frame clones and lacks some. The table records 75,000 to 90,000 clones, about 79% of them present only once. Sequencing was performed on PBMCs. The source of these receptors is a male donor in good health and CMV-seropositive. The CDR3 runs from the conserved cysteine through the conserved F or W.

v_gene	j_gene	CDR3aa
TRBV6-6	TRBJ2-1	CASNTGQGNEQFF
TRBV5-4	TRBJ2-3	CASSQDPTGTGADTQYF
TRBV2	TRBJ1-4	CASSRLLSTNEKLFF
TRBV5-6	-	CASSWGYSQLYYEQYF
TRBV7-8	TRBJ1-1	CASQAGNSNTEAFF
TRBV5-1	-	CASSLQGANSYEQYF
TRBV28	TRBJ2-1	CASNRGFSNEQFF
TRBV11-2	TRBJ2-7	CASREAGTYEQYF
TRBV28	TRBJ1-2	CASSSDTYYGYTF
TRBV7-2	TRBJ2-4	CASSLDARNIQYF
TRBV5-1	TRBJ1-3	CASSLDSSGNTIYF
TRBV19	TRBJ2-3	CASSIGPFERELNTQYF
TRBV5-1	TRBJ2-1	CASSAGLAGTEQFF
TRBV6-1	TRBJ2-7	CASSRSGPYYEQYF
TRBV4-1	TRBJ2-1	CASSQGEAGPYNEQFF
TRBV11-2	TRBJ1-5	CASSLAGGSGNQPQHF
TRBV27	TRBJ2-1	CASSPGGYPLGDEQFF
TRBV2	TRBJ1-1	CATSGQGNTEAFF
TRBV6-5	TRBJ1-5	CASSYPPGQGKPQHF
TRBV30	TRBJ1-3	CAWRETGGADTIYF
TRBV5-1	TRBJ2-3	CASSWAAGQSDTQYF
TRBV7-6	TRBJ2-2	CASSLALDRNTGELFF
TRBV7-9	TRBJ1-2	CSSSSDSYGYTF
TRBV10-3	TRBJ1-1	CAISATGGKSKEAFF
TRBV5-1	TRBJ1-5	CASSWTGGNQPQHF
TRBV29-1	TRBJ1-3	CSVGDSGNTIYF
TRBV5-1	TRBJ1-2	CASSLARGSNYGYTF
TRBV7-9	TRBJ2-7	CASSQGLAYEQYF
TRBV5-1	TRBJ1-1	CASSSGQPNTEAFF
TRBV6-4	TRBJ2-5	CASSVGLWETQYF
TRBV25-1	TRBJ2-1	CASSLKMGGRSYNEQFF
TRBV18	TRBJ2-1	CASSLRQGGSYNEQFF
TRBV7-3	TRBJ2-3	CASSSLPGQGTDTQYF
TRBV5-4	TRBJ2-3	CASRPGLAGPSTDTQYF
TRBV5-6	TRBJ1-3	CASSSGFSYPIYF
TRBV30	TRBJ2-2	CAWAGQGAIGELFF
TRBV30	TRBJ2-6	CAWRQRQSGANVLTF
TRBV28	TRBJ2-7	CASIPGRAYEQYF
TRBV19	TRBJ2-1	CASRPTGSYNEQFF
TRBV28	TRBJ1-5	CASRIGGNNQPQHF
TRBV6-6	TRBJ2-7	CASSYTSGSSYEQYF
TRBV9	TRBJ2-1	CASSVGGQGGRSEQFF
TRBV7-2	TRBJ2-5	CASSTGLAGGETQYF
TRBV5-1	TRBJ1-5	CASSLDSLSNQPQHF
TRBV29-1	-	CSVRLAGGTYEQYF
TRBV25-1	TRBJ1-4	CASSTSLGNEKLFF
TRBV5-1	TRBJ1-1	CASKGQGLNTEAFF
TRBV6-6	TRBJ1-5	CASSIASPVQPQHF
TRBV4-3	TRBJ1-2	CASSPLGGGYTF
TRBV7-3	TRBJ1-1	CASSLQGLAEAFF
TRBV4-2	TRBJ1-6	CASSQDGPGGGFGPLHF
TRBV7-9	TRBJ2-7	CSSSLEGGAGYYEQYF
TRBV27	TRBJ2-4	CASSLLAGGTKNIQYF